Below are 8 T cell receptor beta chains sequenced from a single sample in a study of blood T cell repertoires in COVID-19. Assay used: immunoSEQ multiplex PCR; TCRdb lists only in-frame clones, some missing. This sample has a few hundred thousand clones, with under 95% found just once. Specimen: PBMCs or T cells enriched from blood (not recorded which). The receptor source for this set is a woman under 40 who had recovered from COVID-19.

The chain employs TRBV20-1 and TRBJ1-6, with 8 bases identical to TRBD1. CDR1 DFQATT and CDR2 SNEGSKA come from the germline V gene (reference sequence). There are 16 residues in the CDR3. V trimming: 3 bases; J trimming: 7 bases; junction bases outside the gene matches: 11. The CDR3: CSASPLRRTGNSPLHF. The CDR3 DNA is TGCAGTGCTAGTCCCCTTAGGAGGACAGGGAATTCACCCCTCCACTTT.

The chain joins TRBV11-1 to TRBJ1-1; D ambiguous. In germline, CDR1 is SGHAT, CDR2 FQDESV (reference sequence). Trimming shortened V by 6 bases and J by 1 base, and 9 bases separated the two germline ends. The length of the CDR3 is 13 residues. The CDR3 DNA is TGTGCCAGCAGAAGAGGAGGGAACACTGAAGCTTTCTTT. Translating it yields CASRRGGNTEAFF.

This clone turned up a few times. The genes are TRBV18 and TRBJ2-2; D gene unclear. The V gene's germline CDR1 is KGHSH and CDR2 LQKENI. The CDR3 loop spans 12 amino acids. V was clipped by 3 bases and J by 5 bases, with 4 bases between them. In nucleotides, the CDR3 is TGTGCCAGCTCACCGGAGACCGGGGAGCTGTTTTTT. It encodes CASSPETGELFF. The entire variable domain, with the rest obtained from reference TRBV18 and TRBJ2-2, is as follows: NAGVMQNPRHLVRRRGQEARLRCSPMKGHSHVYWYRQLPEEGLKFMVYLQKENIIDESGMPKERFSAEFPKEGPSILRIQQVVRGDSAAYFCASSPETGELFFGEGSRLTVL.

The chain combines TRBV12-3 or TRBV12-4 with TRBJ2-2, with D hard to call. Deletions cut 2 bases from V and 2 bases from J, with 3 bases between. The CDR3 covers 13 residues. The CDR3: CASSLLNTGELFF. The DNA for the CDR3 is TGTGCCAGCAGTTTATTAAACACCGGGGAGCTGTTTTTT.

The CDR3 spells CASSGPLAGSTDTQYF. The CDR3 DNA sequence: TGTGCCAGCAGTGGACCACTAGCGGGGAGCACAGATACGCAGTATTTT. The rearrangement links TRBV2 to TRBJ2-3, with TRBD2 matching 10 bases. The CDR3 covers 16 residues. Unmatched junction bases numbered 4, after V lost 4 bases and J lost 0 bases. Germline lookup yields CDR1 SNHLY and CDR2 FYNNEI.

V is TRBV19 and J is TRBJ1-2; tentatively, D is TRBD1 (6 bases). Germline CDR1 is LNHDA and CDR2 is SQIVND (reference sequence). The CDR3 is 13 residues long. V was cut by 10 bases and J by 2 bases, with 14 bases left in between. The CDR3 DNA reads TGTGCCATCGCGGCACAGGGAAACTATGGCTACACCTTC. Translation: CAIAAQGNYGYTF.

This clone has only one observation. The chain couples TRBV19 to TRBJ1-5, with 9 bases fitting TRBD1. Trimming cost V 6 bases and J 1 base; bases outside gene matches: 10. The CDR3 has 17 residues. Germline V gene sequence: CDR1 LNHDA, CDR2 SQIVND (reference sequence). This CDR3 is CASRDGQGIASNQPQHF. In DNA, the CDR3 is TGTGCCAGTAGGGACGGACAGGGGATTGCGAGCAATCAGCCCCAGCATTTT.

The sample holds a few counts of this clone. The chain carries TRBV13 and TRBJ2-1, with a weak D call TRBD1 (6 bases). From germline, CDR1 is PRHDT and CDR2 FYEKMQ (reference sequence). This CDR3 has 14 residues. V was shortened by 7 bases and J by 4 bases, with 14 bases between the two germline ends. CDR3 region: CASTGPGAYNEQFF. CDR3 in DNA: TGTGCCAGCACCGGGCCAGGGGCTTACAATGAGCAGTTCTTC.